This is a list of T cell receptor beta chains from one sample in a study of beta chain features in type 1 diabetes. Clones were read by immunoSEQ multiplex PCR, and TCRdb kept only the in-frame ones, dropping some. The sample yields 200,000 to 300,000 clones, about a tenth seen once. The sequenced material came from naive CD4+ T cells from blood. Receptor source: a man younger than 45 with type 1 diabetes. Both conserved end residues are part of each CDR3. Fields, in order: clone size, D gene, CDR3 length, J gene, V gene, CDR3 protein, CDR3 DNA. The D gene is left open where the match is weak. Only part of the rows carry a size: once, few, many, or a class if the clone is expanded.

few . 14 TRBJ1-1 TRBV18 CASSHDRMNTEAFF TGTGCCAGCTCACACGACAGGATGAACACTGAAGCTTTCTTT
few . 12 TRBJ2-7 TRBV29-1 CSVLETSREQYF TGCAGCGTTCTCGAGACTAGTCGCGAGCAGTACTTC
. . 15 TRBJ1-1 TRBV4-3 CASSLFSGVYTEAFF TGCGCCAGCAGCCTCTTTTCAGGGGTATACACTGAAGCTTTCTTT
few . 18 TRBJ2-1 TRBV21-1 CASSKNEAFPSQYNEQFF TGTGCCAGCAGCAAAAATGAAGCTTTCCCCTCTCAATACAATGAGCAGTTCTTC
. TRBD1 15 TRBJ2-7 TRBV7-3 CASSLAGGNSYEQYF TGTGCCAGCAGCTTGGCAGGGGGAAACTCCTACGAGCAGTACTTC
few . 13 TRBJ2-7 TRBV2 CASRVRTGDEQYF TGTGCCAGCAGGGTCCGTACGGGGGACGAGCAGTACTTC
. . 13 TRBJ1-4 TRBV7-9 CASSLGSNEKLFF TGTGCCAGCAGCTTAGGCAGTAATGAAAAACTGTTTTTT
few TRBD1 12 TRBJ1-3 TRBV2 CASSGQGGPVDF TGTGCCAGCAGTGGACAGGGGGGCCCAGTGGATTTT
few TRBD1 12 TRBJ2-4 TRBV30 CAWSVQGNIQYF TGTGCCTGGAGTGTACAGGGGAACATTCAGTACTTC
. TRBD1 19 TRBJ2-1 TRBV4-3 CASSQGINVDRVVDNEQFF TGCGCCAGCAGCCAAGGAATCAATGTGGACAGGGTTGTAGACAATGAGCAGTTCTTC
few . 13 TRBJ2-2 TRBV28 CASSGGSGGELFF TGTGCCAGCTCGGGGGGCTCTGGCGGGGAGCTGTTTTTT
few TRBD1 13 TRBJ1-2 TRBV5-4 CASSTTGNYGYTF TGTGCCAGCAGCACGACAGGGAATTATGGCTACACCTTC
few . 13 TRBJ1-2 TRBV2 CASSADFSGGYTF TGTGCCAGCAGTGCTGATTTCAGTGGCGGCTACACCTTC
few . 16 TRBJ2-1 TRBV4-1 CASSQEERFSGNEQFF TGCGCCAGCAGCCAAGAAGAACGGTTTTCGGGCAATGAGCAGTTCTTC
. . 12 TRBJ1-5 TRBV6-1 CASSEATRPQHF TGTGCCAGCAGTGAAGCAACGCGGCCCCAGCATTTT
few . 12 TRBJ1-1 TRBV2 CASTAMNTEAFF TGTGCCAGCACTGCTATGAACACTGAAGCTTTCTTT
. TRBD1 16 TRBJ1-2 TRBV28 CASSPSTRDRNYGYTF TGTGCCAGCAGTCCCTCAACCCGGGACAGAAACTATGGCTACACCTTC
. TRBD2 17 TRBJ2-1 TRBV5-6 CASSLPVTSGDYNEQFF TGTGCCAGCAGCTTGCCAGTTACTAGCGGAGATTACAATGAGCAGTTCTTC
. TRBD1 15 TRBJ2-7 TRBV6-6 CASSYRGTGAYEQYF TGTGCCAGCAGTTACCGTGGGACAGGTGCCTACGAGCAGTACTTC
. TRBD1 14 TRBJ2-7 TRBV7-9 CASSLTGGTYEQYF TGTGCCAGCAGCTTGACAGGGGGGACCTACGAGCAGTACTTC
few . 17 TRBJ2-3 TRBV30 CAWSVMRTHPSTDTQYF TGTGCCTGGAGTGTAATGAGGACACACCCTAGCACAGATACGCAGTATTTT
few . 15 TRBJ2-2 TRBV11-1 CASSTRWASAGELFF TGTGCCAGCAGCACCAGATGGGCGTCGGCCGGGGAGCTGTTTTTT
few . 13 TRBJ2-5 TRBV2 CASSETEQETQYF TGTGCCAGCAGTGAAACAGAACAAGAGACCCAGTACTTC
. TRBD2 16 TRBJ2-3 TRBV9 CASSRGLPGGMDTQYF TGTGCCAGCAGCCGGGGACTTCCCGGGGGGATGGATACGCAGTATTTT
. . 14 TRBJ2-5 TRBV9 CASSLNDNEETQYF TGTGCCAGCAGCCTCAACGACAACGAAGAGACCCAGTACTTC
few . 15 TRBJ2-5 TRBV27 CASSPRGKRGETQYF TGTGCCAGCAGTCCCCGCGGGAAAAGGGGAGAGACCCAGTACTTC
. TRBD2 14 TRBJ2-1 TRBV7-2 CASSRGGSDNEQFF TGTGCCAGCAGCCGGGGGGGATCCGACAATGAGCAGTTCTTC
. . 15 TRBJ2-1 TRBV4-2 CASSQASGSYNEQFF TGTGCCAGCAGCCAAGCCAGCGGGTCCTACAATGAGCAGTTCTTC
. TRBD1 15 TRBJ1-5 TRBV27 CASSPWTGAGQPQHF TGTGCCAGCAGTCCGTGGACAGGGGCCGGTCAGCCCCAGCATTTT
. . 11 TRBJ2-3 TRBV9 CASSVDSTQYF TGTGCCAGCAGCGTAGACTCTACGCAGTATTTT
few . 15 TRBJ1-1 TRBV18 CASSPQDLLNTEAFF TGTGCCAGCTCACCACAGGACTTACTTAACACTGAAGCTTTCTTT
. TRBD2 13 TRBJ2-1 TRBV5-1 CASSFISGGEQFF TGCGCCAGCAGCTTTATTAGCGGGGGCGAGCAGTTCTTC
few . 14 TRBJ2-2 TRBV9 CASSVGGSAGELFF TGTGCCAGCAGCGTAGGTGGCTCTGCCGGGGAGCTGTTTTTT